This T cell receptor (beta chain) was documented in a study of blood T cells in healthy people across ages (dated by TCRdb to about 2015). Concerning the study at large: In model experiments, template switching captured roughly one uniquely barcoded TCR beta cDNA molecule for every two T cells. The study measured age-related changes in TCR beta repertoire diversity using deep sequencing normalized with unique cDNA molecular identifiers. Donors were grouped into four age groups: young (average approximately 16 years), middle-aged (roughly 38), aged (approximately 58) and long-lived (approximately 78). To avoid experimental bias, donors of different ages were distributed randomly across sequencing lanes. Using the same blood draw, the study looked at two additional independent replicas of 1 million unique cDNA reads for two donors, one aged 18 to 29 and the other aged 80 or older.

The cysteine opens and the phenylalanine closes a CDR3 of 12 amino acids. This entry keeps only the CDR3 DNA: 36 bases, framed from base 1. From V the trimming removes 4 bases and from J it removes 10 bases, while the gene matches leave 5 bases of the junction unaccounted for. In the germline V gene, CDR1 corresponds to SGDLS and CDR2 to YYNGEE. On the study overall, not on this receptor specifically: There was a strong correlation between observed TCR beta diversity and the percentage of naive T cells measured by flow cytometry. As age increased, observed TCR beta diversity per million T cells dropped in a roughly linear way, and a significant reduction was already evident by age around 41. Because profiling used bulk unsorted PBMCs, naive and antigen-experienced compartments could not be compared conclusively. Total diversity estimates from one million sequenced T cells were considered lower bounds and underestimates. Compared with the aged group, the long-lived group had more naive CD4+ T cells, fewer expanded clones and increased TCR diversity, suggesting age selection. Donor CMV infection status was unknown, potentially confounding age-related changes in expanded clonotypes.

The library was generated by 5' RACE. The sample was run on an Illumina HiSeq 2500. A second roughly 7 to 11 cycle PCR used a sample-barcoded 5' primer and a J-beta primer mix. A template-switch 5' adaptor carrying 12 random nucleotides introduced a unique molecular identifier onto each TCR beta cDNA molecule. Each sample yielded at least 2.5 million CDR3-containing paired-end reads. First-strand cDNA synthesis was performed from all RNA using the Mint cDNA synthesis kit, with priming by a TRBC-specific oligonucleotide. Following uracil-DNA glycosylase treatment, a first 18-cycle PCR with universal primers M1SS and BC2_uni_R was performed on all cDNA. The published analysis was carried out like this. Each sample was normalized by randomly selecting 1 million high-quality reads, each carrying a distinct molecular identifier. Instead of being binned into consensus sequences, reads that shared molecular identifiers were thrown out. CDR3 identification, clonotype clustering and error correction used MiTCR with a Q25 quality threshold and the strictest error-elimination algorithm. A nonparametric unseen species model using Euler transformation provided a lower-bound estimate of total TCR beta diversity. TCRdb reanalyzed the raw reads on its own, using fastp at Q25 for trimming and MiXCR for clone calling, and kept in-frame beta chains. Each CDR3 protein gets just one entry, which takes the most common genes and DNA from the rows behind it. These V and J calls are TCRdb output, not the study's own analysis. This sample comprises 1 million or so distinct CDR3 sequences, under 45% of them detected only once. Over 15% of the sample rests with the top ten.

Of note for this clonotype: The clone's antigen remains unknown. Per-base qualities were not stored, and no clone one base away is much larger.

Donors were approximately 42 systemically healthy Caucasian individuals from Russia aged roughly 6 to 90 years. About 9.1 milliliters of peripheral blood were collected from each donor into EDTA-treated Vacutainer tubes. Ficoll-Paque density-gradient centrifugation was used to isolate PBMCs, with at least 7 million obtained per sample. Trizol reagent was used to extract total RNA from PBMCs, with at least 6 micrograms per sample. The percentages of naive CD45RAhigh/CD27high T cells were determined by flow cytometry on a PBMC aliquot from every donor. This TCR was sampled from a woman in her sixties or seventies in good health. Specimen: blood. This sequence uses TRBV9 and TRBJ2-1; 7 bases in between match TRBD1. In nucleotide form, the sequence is TGTGCCAGCAGCTCAGGGGGACAGGAGCAGTTCTTC. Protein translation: CASSSGGQEQFF.